A selection of T cell receptor beta chains follows, all from one sample in a study of cytomegalovirus exposure and HLA in healthy donors. The protocol was immunoSEQ multiplex PCR, while the TCRdb copy is restricted to in-frame clones and leaves out a portion. The table has 60,000 to 85,000 clones, roughly two thirds seen once; the top ten hold roughly 4.9%. The specimen was PBMCs. These TCRs come from a man aged 55-75 years in good health and CMV-seropositive. The CDR3 runs from the conserved cysteine through the conserved F or W. Each record gives: J gene, D gene, V gene, CDR3 protein. A D gene is named only where the DNA matches it firmly.

J: TRBJ2-7; D: .; V: TRBV29-1; CDR3: CSVEAGPYEQYF
J: TRBJ1-2; D: .; V: TRBV5-6; CDR3: CASSLDPPTAYGYTF
J: TRBJ1-4; D: .; V: TRBV14; CDR3: CASSRQGFNEKLFF
J: TRBJ1-1; D: TRBD1; V: TRBV7-2; CDR3: CASSRDRVVAEAFF
J: TRBJ1-1; D: .; V: TRBV6-5; CDR3: CASGRDRPSEAFF
J: TRBJ2-1; D: TRBD2; V: TRBV6-5; CDR3: CASSSAGGPNEQFF
J: TRBJ1-1; D: TRBD1; V: TRBV30; CDR3: CAWGTGTATEAFF
J: TRBJ2-1; D: .; V: TRBV6-5; CDR3: CASSLSSGDNEQFF
J: TRBJ2-5; D: TRBD2; V: TRBV7-9; CDR3: CASSLGLANFGGETQYF
J: TRBJ1-1; D: TRBD1; V: TRBV10-3; CDR3: CASSTSVGGIGAFF
J: TRBJ2-1; D: .; V: TRBV9; CDR3: CASSAGLRGYTYNEQFF
J: TRBJ2-2; D: TRBD1; V: TRBV18; CDR3: CASSSLTGGSGELFF
J: TRBJ2-2; D: TRBD2; V: TRBV5-4; CDR3: CASSPGLAPGGELFF
J: TRBJ1-2; D: TRBD1; V: TRBV11-2; CDR3: CASRSLGQGYGYTF
J: TRBJ2-7; D: TRBD1; V: TRBV7-6; CDR3: CASSLGTGLYEQYF
J: TRBJ2-1; D: TRBD1; V: TRBV9; CDR3: CASSVGKTGLVNEQFF
J: TRBJ2-3; D: .; V: TRBV21-1; CDR3: CASSKVREGYPDTQYF
J: TRBJ1-1; D: TRBD1; V: TRBV6-6; CDR3: CASSSNGQENTEAFF
J: TRBJ2-1; D: TRBD2; V: TRBV7-9; CDR3: CASSSKGGTSGVNEQFF
J: TRBJ2-5; D: .; V: TRBV7-9; CDR3: CASSLGQRKETQYF
J: .; D: TRBD2; V: TRBV7-9; CDR3: CASTGIAGGYYEQYF
J: TRBJ2-1; D: .; V: TRBV6-1; CDR3: CASSPIRADEQFF
J: TRBJ1-2; D: TRBD1; V: TRBV9; CDR3: CASSPSRGQGVGYTF
J: TRBJ2-3; D: TRBD2; V: TRBV5-1; CDR3: CASSLTSGSLDTQYF
J: .; D: TRBD1; V: TRBV19; CDR3: CASSPWTGDYEQYF
J: TRBJ2-7; D: TRBD1; V: TRBV7-9; CDR3: CSSSPGQSYEQYF
J: TRBJ2-2; D: .; V: TRBV27; CDR3: CASSLAYRSGELFF
J: TRBJ2-2; D: TRBD2; V: TRBV27; CDR3: CASSEGTSGNTGELFF
J: TRBJ2-1; D: .; V: TRBV7-9; CDR3: CASSLARGNEQFF
J: TRBJ2-2; D: TRBD2; V: TRBV6-6; CDR3: CAIKTSGGLDTGELFF
J: TRBJ2-5; D: TRBD1; V: TRBV4-1; CDR3: CASSQDIGGLETQYF
J: TRBJ1-4; D: .; V: TRBV7-9; CDR3: CSSSLAAGGNEKLFF
J: TRBJ2-3; D: TRBD1; V: TRBV19; CDR3: CASGTGVADTQYF
J: TRBJ2-1; D: TRBD1; V: TRBV6-1; CDR3: CASTPGTVHNEQFF
J: TRBJ1-1; D: .; V: TRBV2; CDR3: CASTAAGNTEAFF
J: TRBJ2-7; D: TRBD1; V: TRBV19; CDR3: CASSFRTGYTYEQYF
J: TRBJ2-6; D: .; V: TRBV29-1; CDR3: CSAVDRDSGANVLTF
J: TRBJ1-1; D: .; V: TRBV5-1; CDR3: CASSPTTGLGGEAFF
J: TRBJ2-7; D: TRBD2; V: TRBV4-1; CDR3: CASSQGDSGTYEQYF
J: TRBJ1-2; D: .; V: TRBV6-1; CDR3: CAAVRTAIYGYTF
J: TRBJ2-1; D: TRBD2; V: TRBV29-1; CDR3: CSVEDLTSGRSSSYNEQFF
J: TRBJ2-1; D: .; V: TRBV19; CDR3: CASSIANRARGTEQFF
J: TRBJ1-6; D: TRBD1; V: TRBV2; CDR3: CASSIRDSSYNSPLHF
J: TRBJ1-5; D: TRBD1; V: TRBV6-6; CDR3: CASSGDYRGSNQPQHF
J: .; D: .; V: TRBV15; CDR3: CATSSNRFYEQYF
J: TRBJ2-7; D: TRBD2; V: TRBV28; CDR3: CASSSPSWREQDEQYF
J: TRBJ2-2; D: .; V: TRBV27; CDR3: CASSYGLNTGELFF
J: TRBJ1-5; D: .; V: TRBV6-1; CDR3: CASSEEGGRSQPQHF
J: TRBJ1-2; D: .; V: TRBV4-2; CDR3: CASSQVFAGEQYGYTF
J: TRBJ2-1; D: TRBD2; V: TRBV27; CDR3: CASSSSGGAYNEQFF
J: TRBJ2-1; D: TRBD2; V: TRBV6-4; CDR3: CASSPASGSYNEQFF
J: TRBJ2-2; D: .; V: TRBV5-6; CDR3: CASSSVDRNTGELFF
J: TRBJ2-7; D: TRBD2; V: TRBV7-2; CDR3: CASSLTGRSYEQYF
J: TRBJ1-1; D: .; V: TRBV7-9; CDR3: CSSSLIILNTEAFF